These 5 T cell receptor beta chains came from one sample sequenced in a study of cytomegalovirus exposure and HLA in healthy donors. PCR employed 60 Vbeta and 13 Jbeta primers. Repertoires were generated with immunoSEQ multiplex PCR, while TCRdb's copy carries only in-frame clones and drops some. This sample has 200,000 or so clones, with 81% found just once. Sequences were obtained from PBMCs. The receptors stem from a man over 45 in good health and CMV-seronegative.

The chain joins TRBV29-1 to TRBJ1-2; the D gene is possibly TRBD1 (5 bases). The CDR3 spans 14 residues. V lost 0 bases and J 7 bases, leaving 15 bases between the germline ends. Germline CDR1 is SQVTM and CDR2 is ANQGSEA. CDR3 in DNA: TGCAGCGTTGAAGATTCCGGAGGGGCCGCTGGCTACACCTTC. It translates to CSVEDSGGAAGYTF.

The J gene is TRBJ2-3, the V gene TRBV5-1; a possible D gene is TRBD1 (5 bases). The CDR3 extends over 15 amino acids. Germline V gene sequence: CDR1 SGHRS, CDR2 YFSETQ. Trimming took 3 bases from V and 1 from J, leaving 12 bases between them. The CDR3 DNA reads as TGCGCCAGCAGCTCCCAGGGAATCGGCACAGATACGCAGTATTTT. This gives the protein CASSSQGIGTDTQYF.

V usage is TRBV11-3 and J usage is TRBJ2-3; D may be TRBD2 (7 bases). This CDR3 has 15 residues. The V and J ends lost 3 bases and 4 bases respectively, with 14 bases between them. Germline CDR1 is SGHNT and CDR2 is YENEEA. The CDR3 nucleotides read TGTGCCAGCAGCTTCATGGGGGGGGGCCCAGATACGCAGTATTTT. Protein product: CASSFMGGGPDTQYF.

This clone was counted between two and nine times. The rearrangement joins TRBV4-3 to TRBJ1-2, with a tentative D call TRBD1 (5 bases). Germline lookup yields CDR1 LGHNA and CDR2 YSLEER. CDR3 length: 16 amino acids. V shed 1 base and J shed 8 bases, with 20 bases lying between them. The CDR3 DNA follows: TGCGCCAGCAGCCAAGTGCGCGGGGCGGGTCGGGGAGGCTACACCTTC. This sequence encodes CASSQVRGAGRGGYTF.

The chain is built from TRBV13 and TRBJ1-1, with no clear D. The CDR3 runs 12 residues. Germline CDR1 and CDR2: PRHDT and FYEKMQ (reference sequence). Trimming took off 5 bases at V and 10 bases at J, with 14 bases between the two ends. The CDR3 bases are TGTGCCAGCAGCCGGGATCCTAGGCGAGCTTTCTTT. Its translation is CASSRDPRRAFF.